These 26 T cell receptor beta chains share one sample of origin, sequenced in a study of blood T cell repertoires in COVID-19. The table came from immunoSEQ multiplex PCR; TCRdb's copy has only in-frame clones and leaves some out. The sample includes 150,000 or so clones, 60% to 85% seen only once; the top ten take 3.5% to 5%. Sequenced input: peripheral blood. Receptor source: a woman aged 80 or over with active or convalescent COVID-19.

The V and J genes are TRBV28 and TRBJ1-6; 8 bases match TRBD1. V lost 6 bases and J lost 4; bases outside the gene matches: 5. The CDR3 runs to 15 residues. Germline V gene lookup returns CDR1 MDHEN and CDR2 SYDVKM. This chain's CDR3 is CASRIQGVYNSPLHF. CDR3 bases: TGTGCCAGCAGGATACAGGGGGTTTATAATTCACCCCTCCACTTT.

This rearrangement joins TRBV19 to TRBJ1-2; D call uncertain. Looked up from germline, CDR1 is LNHDA and CDR2 is SQIVND (reference sequence). V was trimmed by 5 bases and J by 0 bases, leaving 16 bases between them. The CDR3 length is 16 residues. Here the CDR3 DNA reads TGTGCCAGTAGTGATCGTAGGACTTACGCTAACTATGGCTACACCTTC. It codes for CASSDRRTYANYGYTF.

The rearrangement uses TRBV7-2 and TRBJ2-3; 7 positions match TRBD2. From germline, CDR1 is SGHTA and CDR2 FQGNSA. This CDR3 has 19 amino acids. With V trimmed by 1 base and J by 0 bases, 13 bases remained unmatched. CDR3 in DNA: TGTGCCAGCAGCTTAGTGGGACTACTACGCCAGCCTAGCACAGATACGCAGTATTTT. Translating gives CASSLVGLLRQPSTDTQYF.

This clone was observed once. V gene TRBV19 combines with J gene TRBJ2-7; D might be TRBD2 (5 bases). Between the trimmed V and J ends, which lost 0 bases and 6 bases, there was a span of 18 bases. Germline lookup yields CDR1 LNHDA and CDR2 SQIVND (reference sequence). This CDR3 is built from 16 residues. The CDR3 spells CASSIDLDYWRTEQYF. The DNA for the CDR3 is TGTGCCAGTAGTATAGACCTCGACTACTGGAGGACCGAGCAGTACTTC.

The genes are TRBV7-6 and TRBJ2-2; 9 bases fit TRBD1. The V segment lost 5 bases and the J segment 5 bases; nucleotides outside the gene matches: 9. This CDR3 contains 16 residues. Germline CDR1 SGHVS, CDR2 FNYEAQ. The CDR3 DNA follows: TGTGCCAGCAGCAGAGGCGGGACAGGGATTACCGGGGAGCTGTTTTTT. Its translation is CASSRGGTGITGELFF.

This clone occurred once. The chain has TRBV6-6 and TRBJ1-5, with a possible D match to TRBD1 (6 bases). The germline CDR1 and CDR2 sequences are MNHNY and SVGAGI (reference sequence). This CDR3 has 15 residues. V dropped 6 bases and J dropped 7 bases, with 19 bases sitting between them. The CDR3 sequence is CASSLRGGLDQPQHF. CDR3 DNA: TGTGCCAGCAGCCTCCGGGGGGGCTTGGACCAGCCCCAGCATTTT.

The V call is TRBV5-1, the J call TRBJ2-7; TRBD1 matches at 8 bases. The J segment lost 7 bases and the V segment lost 0 bases, leaving 6 bases of the junction unmatched. Germline values: CDR1 SGHRS, CDR2 YFSETQ. The CDR3 length is 14 residues. For the CDR3, the DNA is TGCGCCAGCAGCTTGGGTCGGACAGGGAGTGAGCAGTACTTC. It is translated as CASSLGRTGSEQYF.

The chain has TRBV5-1 and TRBJ1-4, with no clear D. Trimming removed 4 bases from V and 2 bases from J, with 6 bases in between. The V gene's germline CDR1 is SGHRS and CDR2 YFSETQ. CDR3 length: 13 residues. CDR3 in amino acids: CASSLSTNEKLFF. In nucleotides, the CDR3 is TGCGCCAGCAGCCTATCTACTAATGAAAAACTGTTTTTT.

J is TRBJ1-6 and V is TRBV2, with a possible D match to TRBD1 (6 bases). The CDR3 length is 16 residues. Trimming pared 7 bases from V and 7 bases from J, leaving 20 bases between. CDR1 SNHLY and CDR2 FYNNEI come from the germline V gene. The CDR3 is CASTTEAGASNSPLHF. CDR3 coding DNA: TGTGCCAGCACCACCGAGGCGGGGGCTTCAAATTCACCCCTCCACTTT.

This clone was picked up a small number of times. V is TRBV4-2 and J is TRBJ1-6; D is ambiguous. This CDR3 region has 16 residues. V was pared by 0 bases and J by 6 bases, with 12 bases between. The germline V gene encodes CDR1 LGHNA and CDR2 YNFKEQ. CDR3 protein: CASSQEQGAGNSPLHF. The DNA of the CDR3 is TGTGCCAGCAGCCAAGAACAAGGAGCCGGTAATTCACCCCTCCACTTT.

This clone was observed once. The J gene is TRBJ2-1, the V gene TRBV15; 10 nucleotides align to TRBD1. After removal of 6 bases from V and 0 bases from J, the junction contained 2 bases not matched to a gene. Germline V CDR1 and CDR2: LNHNV, YYDKDF (reference sequence). The CDR3 length is 15 residues. The CDR3 protein is CATRTGGSSYNEQFF. CDR3 coding DNA: TGTGCCACCAGGACAGGGGGCAGCTCCTACAATGAGCAGTTCTTC.

The V gene is TRBV9, the J gene TRBJ2-7; D uncertain. The ends were cut back, 3 bases at V and 6 bases at J, with 10 bases in the middle. CDR3 length equals 12 residues. Germline V gives CDR1 SGDLS, CDR2 YYNGEE. CDR3 DNA sequence: TGTGCCAGCAGCGCGATTGGGCGCGAGCAGTACTTC. It yields the protein CASSAIGREQYF.

The chain uses TRBV7-2 and TRBJ2-2; tentatively, D is TRBD2 (6 bases). Germline CDR1 SGHTA, CDR2 FQGNSA. The CDR3 has 17 amino acids. V lost 1 base to trimming and J lost 5 bases, with 17 bases between them. The CDR3 is CASSLEYRLEGTGELFF. Written as DNA, the CDR3 is TGTGCCAGCAGCTTAGAATATCGGCTGGAGGGGACCGGGGAGCTGTTTTTT.

This clone was observed once. The gene calls are TRBV7-2 and TRBJ1-1; TRBD1 matches at 7 bases. Germline CDR1 is SGHTA and CDR2 is FQGNSA. CDR3 size: 15 residues. The ends lost 6 bases at V and 8 bases at J; junction bases unmatched: 15. The CDR3 loop reads CASSRGTALTAEAFF. For the CDR3, the DNA is TGTGCCAGCAGTAGAGGGACAGCCCTTACGGCGGAAGCTTTCTTT.

The chain uses TRBV12-3 or TRBV12-4 and TRBJ1-2, with no clear D. The V end lost 7 bases, the J end lost 7 bases, and 16 bases lay between the germline ends. The CDR3 loop spans 13 amino acids. The CDR3 DNA reads TGTGCCAGCACCCCGGCGGTCGCGGGTGGCTACACCTTC. Its protein is CASTPAVAGGYTF.

This clone has a handful of counts. The CDR3: CASSLRGRIDDSPLHF. CDR3 nucleotides: TGTGCCAGCAGCTTAAGGGGGCGGATTGACGATTCACCCCTCCACTTT. The rearrangement joins TRBV7-2 to TRBJ1-6, with 7 bases fitting TRBD1. The CDR3 is made up of 16 amino acids. With 2 bases clipped from V and 8 bases from J, the junction kept 9 bases outside the gene matches. Germline V gene data show CDR1 as SGHTA and CDR2 as FQGNSA. The whole variable domain, filled in from reference TRBV7-2 and TRBJ1-6, reads GAGVSQSPSNKVTEKGKDVELRCDPISGHTALYWYRQSLGQGLEFLIYFQGNSAPDKSGLPSDRFSAERTGGSVSTLTIQRTQQEDSAVYLCASSLRGRIDDSPLHFGNGTRLTVT.

This clone was detected only once. The chain carries TRBV7-2 and TRBJ2-5; 8 nucleotides align to TRBD2. V was clipped by 2 bases and J by 2 bases; unmatched bases: 13. This CDR3 comprises 18 residues. The germline V gene has CDR1 SGHTA and CDR2 FQGNSA. CDR3 amino acids: CASSLSPYGRGAQETQYF. CDR3 nucleotide sequence: TGTGCCAGCAGCTTATCCCCCTATGGGCGGGGGGCACAAGAGACCCAGTACTTC.

Only one count was recorded for this clone. This sequence joins TRBV2 and TRBJ2-3; tentatively, D is TRBD2 (5 bases). Between the trimmed V and J ends, which lost 6 bases and 1 base, there was a span of 8 bases. Looked up from germline, CDR1 is SNHLY and CDR2 is FYNNEI. CDR3 length: 13 residues. DNA of the CDR3: TGTGCCAGCAGCTGGCGGGGCACAGATACGCAGTATTTT. It yields the protein CASSWRGTDTQYF.

Here the CDR3 reads CASSGGAETYEQYF. In nucleotides, the CDR3 is TGTGCCAGCAGCGGGGGGGCAGAAACCTACGAGCAGTACTTC. The rearrangement joins TRBV7-9 to TRBJ2-7; tentatively, D is TRBD2 (7 bases). Trimming pared 5 bases from V and 2 bases from J, leaving 13 bases between. Germline assignment: CDR1 SEHNR and CDR2 FQNEAQ (reference sequence). The CDR3 extends over 14 amino acids.

This rearrangement joins TRBV2 to TRBJ1-3, with D possibly being TRBD1 (5 bases). Germline-derived CDR1 and CDR2 are SNHLY and FYNNEI. This CDR3 is 16 amino acids long. Trimming left V 4 bases short and J 0 bases short, with 13 bases between. The CDR3, as DNA: TGTGCCAGCAGTGTGACGCAAACAGGCTCTGGAAACACCATATATTTT. This gives the protein CASSVTQTGSGNTIYF.

The chain combines TRBV19 with TRBJ2-3; 10 bases line up with TRBD1. V was pared by 3 bases and J by 3 bases, with 9 bases of the junction left unmatched. The CDR3 covers 17 residues. Germline CDR1 reads LNHDA; CDR2 reads SQIVND (reference sequence). The DNA of the CDR3 is TGTGCCAGTAGTATTGGTATCGGGGGACAGGGGACAGATACGCAGTATTTT. Translation gives CASSIGIGGQGTDTQYF.

This clone was counted at least ten times. The V and J genes are TRBV13 and TRBJ2-2; the D gene is possibly TRBD2 (5 bases). CDR3 size: 14 residues. Trimming shortened V by 4 bases and J by 5 bases, and 11 bases separated the two germline ends. Germline CDR1 reads PRHDT; CDR2 reads FYEKMQ (reference sequence). This CDR3 reads CASSWVPGTGELFF. The CDR3 bases are TGTGCCAGCAGCTGGGTACCGGGGACCGGGGAGCTGTTTTTT.

The chain links TRBV30 to TRBJ2-1; 8 nucleotides agree with TRBD2. Germline trimming cut 8 bases from V and 9 bases from J; bases unmatched to any gene: 12. The germline V gene encodes CDR1 GTSNPN and CDR2 SVGIG (reference sequence). This CDR3 contains 13 residues. CDR3: CASRSGLVGEQFF. The CDR3 DNA reads as TGTGCCAGCCGATCGGGACTAGTCGGTGAGCAGTTCTTC.

V gene TRBV30 combines with J gene TRBJ1-1; D remains unclear. CDR1 and CDR2 (germline): GTSNPN, SVGIG (reference sequence). The CDR3 is 14 residues long. V gave up 6 bases and J gave up 3 bases, with 17 bases separating them. The DNA of the CDR3 is TGTGCCTGCCAAATCCCGGGTTTGGACACTGAAGCTTTCTTT. As protein: CACQIPGLDTEAFF.

V is TRBV6-6 and J is TRBJ1-5; possibly TRBD1 for D (6 bases). CDR1 is MNHNY, CDR2 SVGAGI, per germline (reference sequence). The CDR3 runs 16 residues. Trimming took off 1 base at V and 9 bases at J, with 19 bases between the two ends. Here the CDR3 reads CASSYLGGGDARPQHF. CDR3 coding DNA: TGTGCCAGCAGTTACTTAGGAGGGGGGGACGCCCGGCCCCAGCATTTT.

The chain has TRBV19 and TRBJ2-1; 8 bases are a match to TRBD2. The CDR3 totals 14 residues. With V trimmed by 7 bases and J by 7 bases, 9 bases remained unmatched. CDR1 is LNHDA and CDR2 is SQIVND in the germline V gene (reference sequence). As DNA, the CDR3 is TGTGCCAGTACGCGAGTAGCGGGGCAAAATGAGCAGTTCTTC. It is translated as CASTRVAGQNEQFF.